This T cell receptor (beta chain) was sequenced in a study of early T cells in non-severe SARS-CoV-2 infection. The protocol attached unique molecular identifiers to individual cDNA molecules. TCRdb called the 5' RACE reads again in MiXCR, with one record for every CDR3 protein. The sample lists some 50,000 distinct CDR3 sequences; less than 9.5% were seen once. General observations from the study: A preference for anti-spike CD8 responses marked VDJdb matching, which missed private and CD4 specificities.

This clonotype has at least ten counts. Its antigen is currently unknown. The V end lost 6 bases, the J end lost 0 bases, and 17 bases lay between the germline ends. This CDR3 spans 16 amino acids. The germline V gene has CDR1 SQVTM and CDR2 ANQGSEA. Sequences were derived from whole blood, sampled at baseline. The TCR comes from an adult who was a healthcare worker with PCR-confirmed SARS-CoV-2 infection or an uninfected control (not recorded which). The genes are TRBV29-1 and TRBJ2-2; the D is unclear. DNA for the CDR3: TGCAGCGTACTTCCGGTAACTTCCACGAACACCGGGGAGCTGTTTTTT. It codes for CSVLPVTSTNTGELFF.